A single TCR beta chain is shown here with its context. The antigen is undetermined. Some clones are missing from TCRdb's copy, which holds only in-frame ones; the method was immunoSEQ multiplex PCR. The repertoire holds approximately 84,000 clones, with roughly 89% as singletons. This CDR3 contains 18 residues. Per germline, CDR1 LGHNA and CDR2 YNFKEQ. The trim removed 1 base at V and 2 bases at J, leaving 7 bases unmatched. These data originate in a study of OX40 agonist ivuxolimab in advanced cancers. Across the whole study: A mean age of 60 years, range about 20 to 90, was recorded, and roughly 80% were male. Study-wide results and limits: At 0.1 to 3.0 mg/kg, clonal expansion of CD4+ and CD8+ blood T cells had occurred by week 6.

The sequence was obtained from an adult with an advanced solid tumor such as melanoma, head and neck, liver or kidney cancer. This chain uses TRBV4-2 with TRBJ2-6; TRBD2 matches 8 bases. Specimen: CD4+ or CD8+ T cells sorted from blood, collected in a trial of the OX40 agonist ivuxolimab. CDR3 sequence reads: CASSQADRGGAGANVLTF. CDR3 DNA sequence: TGTGCCAGCAGCCAAGCGGACCGGGGGGGTGCTGGGGCCAACGTCCTGACTTTC.